Shown below are 22 T cell receptor beta chains from a single sample sequenced in a study of cytomegalovirus exposure and HLA in healthy donors. Vbeta (60) and Jbeta (13) primers were used in the PCR. Sequencing was performed with immunoSEQ multiplex PCR; in TCRdb, only in-frame clones are kept and a portion is missing. The table shows some 160,000 clones, with around four fifths occurring only once. What was sequenced was PBMCs. The receptors were sampled from a boy aged 2-9 years in good health and CMV-seronegative.

The rearrangement joins TRBV7-6 to TRBJ2-5; 9 positions match TRBD2. Germline loops: CDR1 SGHVS, CDR2 FNYEAQ. With V trimmed by 5 bases and J by 7 bases, 17 bases remained unmatched. This CDR3 is built from 17 residues. CDR3 loop: CASSPLSGGQIVVTQYF. Written as DNA, the CDR3 is TGTGCCAGCAGCCCGCTTAGCGGGGGCCAAATCGTTGTGACCCAGTACTTC. The variable domain in full, with the rest retrieved from reference TRBV7-6 and TRBJ2-5, is GAGVSQSPRYKVTKRGQDVALRCDPISGHVSLYWYRQALGQGPEFLTYFNYEAQQDKSGLPNDRFSAERPEGSISTLTIQRTEQRDSAMYRCASSPLSGGQIVVTQYFGPGTRLLVL.

V gene TRBV29-1 combines with J gene TRBJ2-3, with 9 bases matching TRBD2. This CDR3 has 13 amino acids. The V gene end was trimmed by 3 bases and the J gene end by 4 bases; junction bases not matched to a gene: 2. Germline assignment: CDR1 SQVTM and CDR2 ANQGSEA. The CDR3 DNA reads as TGCAGCGTTGAGGGACTAGCCCCAGATACGCAGTATTTT. This codes for CSVEGLAPDTQYF.

V is TRBV28 and J is TRBJ2-1; 7 bases line up with TRBD2. The V gene's germline CDR1 is MDHEN and CDR2 SYDVKM. The V gene end was trimmed by 5 bases and the J gene end by 2 bases; junction bases not matched to a gene: 6. The CDR3 loop spans 15 amino acids. CDR3: CASSHGRGAYNEQFF. The CDR3 DNA reads as TGTGCCAGCAGTCACGGCCGGGGGGCCTACAATGAGCAGTTCTTC.

V usage is TRBV5-1 and J usage is TRBJ1-4; TRBD1 aligns across 8 bases. Germline CDR1 is SGHRS and CDR2 is YFSETQ. Trimming cost V 4 bases and J 2 bases; bases outside gene matches: 10. This CDR3 region has 17 residues. The CDR3 here is CASSAPQGEATNEKLFF. CDR3 sequence (DNA): TGCGCCAGCAGCGCACCACAGGGGGAGGCTACTAATGAAAAACTGTTTTTT.

The V gene is TRBV14, the J gene TRBJ1-2; D is possibly TRBD1 (5 bases). CDR1 and CDR2 from the germline V gene are SGHDN and FVKESK. The ends were cut back, 1 base at V and 1 base at J, with 7 bases in the middle. The CDR3 is 14 amino acids. CDR3 bases: TGTGCCAGCAGCCAAGTACAGGATAACTATGGCTACACCTTC. Protein product: CASSQVQDNYGYTF. Full variable domain (outside the CDR3, taken from reference TRBV14 and TRBJ1-2): EAGVTQFPSHSVIEKGQTVTLRCDPISGHDNLYWYRRVMGKEIKFLLHFVKESKQDESGMPNNRFLAERTGGTYSTLKVQPAELEDSGVYFCASSQVQDNYGYTFGSGTRLTVV.

The gene calls are TRBV9 and TRBJ1-4; D perhaps matches TRBD1 (5 bases). The CDR3 is 16 residues long. Trimming shortened V by 4 bases and J by 4 bases, and 17 bases separated the two germline ends. Germline V lookup: CDR1 SGDLS, CDR2 YYNGEE. CDR3 loop: CASSPGGFGYNEKLFF. DNA of the CDR3: TGTGCCAGCAGCCCGGGGGGGTTCGGCTATAATGAAAAACTGTTTTTT.

The DNA for the CDR3 is TGTGCCAGCAGCTCAAGGACAGCGCTAAAAAACATTCAGTACTTC. Amino acid sequence: CASSSRTALKNIQYF. This chain joins TRBV7-9 and TRBJ2-4; a weak D match, TRBD1 (6 bases). Germline CDR1 is SEHNR and CDR2 is FQNEAQ (reference sequence). The V gene lost 4 bases and the J gene lost 4 bases, with 14 bases spanning the gap. The CDR3 loop spans 15 amino acids.

For this clone: One end of the junction varies from germline; a read error may be responsible. The CDR3 sequence: CASSRRSDTEAFF. As DNA, the CDR3 is TGTGCCAGCTCACGGCGATCTGACACTGAGGCTTTCTTT. The chain carries TRBV18 and TRBJ1-1, with D unresolved. The CDR3 has 13 amino acids. Germline V gives CDR1 KGHSH, CDR2 LQKENI. The full variable domain, in which reference TRBV18 and TRBJ1-1 provide the parts outside the CDR3, is NAGVMQNPRHLVRRRGQEARLRCSPMKGHSHVYWYRQLPEEGLKFMVYLQKENIIDESGMPKERFSAEFPKEGPSILRIQQVVRGDSAAYFCASSRRSDTEAFFGQGTRLTVV.

The chain is built from TRBV19 and TRBJ2-1; 9 bases align to TRBD2. Trimming at V came to 10 bases and at J to 7 bases, leaving 8 bases not matched to a gene. CDR3 size: 13 residues. CDR1 is LNHDA, CDR2 SQIVND, per germline (reference sequence). The CDR3 nucleotides read TGTGCCACCAGTGGGAGCGGGAGGAATGAGCAGTTCTTC. Its protein is CATSGSGRNEQFF.

J is TRBJ2-3 and V is TRBV7-3, with D possibly TRBD2 on 6 matching bases. V was pared by 2 bases and J by 10 bases, with 19 bases between. In germline, CDR1 is SGHTA, CDR2 FQGTGA. The CDR3 loop spans 15 amino acids. The CDR3 sequence: CASSLGPLRRGSQYF. DNA of the CDR3: TGTGCCAGCAGCTTAGGCCCGTTAAGGCGGGGATCGCAGTATTTT.

A few counts support this clone. The identical CDR3 is also encoded by other nucleotide sequences in the sample. The chain is built from TRBV27 and TRBJ1-2, with D perhaps matching TRBD1 (6 bases). V gave up 5 bases and J gave up 6 bases, with 10 bases separating them. This CDR3 is built from 12 residues. Germline CDR1 is MNHEY and CDR2 is SMNVEV (reference sequence). For the CDR3, the DNA is TGTGCCAGCAGTACAACAGGGAATGGCTACACCTTC. This sequence encodes CASSTTGNGYTF.

The chain combines TRBV4-3 with TRBJ2-7; 13 nucleotides line up with TRBD2. Trimming took 1 base from V and 3 from J; bases not matched to a gene: 3. Germline lookup yields CDR1 LGHNA and CDR2 YSLEER. The CDR3 has 16 residues. DNA for the CDR3: TGCGCCAGCAGCCAAGGGACTAGCGGGAGCCTCTACGAGCAGTACTTC. Protein sequence: CASSQGTSGSLYEQYF.

The chain uses TRBV28 and TRBJ2-3; 9 bases align to TRBD2. From germline, CDR1 is MDHEN and CDR2 SYDVKM. The trim removed 5 bases at V and 4 bases at J, leaving 4 bases unmatched. The CDR3 spans 14 residues. The DNA of the CDR3 is TGTGCCAGCAGTCTAGCGGGAATCGCAGATACGCAGTATTTT. Its translation is CASSLAGIADTQYF.

V is TRBV5-1 and J is TRBJ2-3; 11 nucleotides agree with TRBD2. CDR3 length: 17 amino acids. J gave up 1 base and V 4 bases, and 8 bases lay outside the gene matches. The germline V gene has CDR1 SGHRS and CDR2 YFSETQ. The CDR3 sequence: CASSTMIAGGRTDTQYF. DNA for the CDR3: TGCGCCAGCAGCACTATGATAGCGGGAGGGCGCACAGATACGCAGTATTTT. The variable domain in full, with the rest retrieved from reference TRBV5-1 and TRBJ2-3, is KAGVTQTPRYLIKTRGQQVTLSCSPISGHRSVSWYQQTPGQGLQFLFEYFSETQRNKGNFPGRFSGRQFSNSRSEMNVSTLELGDSALYLCASSTMIAGGRTDTQYFGPGTRLTVL.

The gene calls are TRBV6-1 and TRBJ2-7, with D uncertain. V lost 0 bases and J 3 bases, leaving 12 bases between the germline ends. The CDR3 length is 15 residues. Germline CDR1 and CDR2: MNHNS and SASEGT. CDR3 DNA: TGTGCCAGCAGTGAAGCGTGGCAGGCTTTCTACGAGCAGTACTTC. This sequence encodes CASSEAWQAFYEQYF.

CDR3 in amino acids: CASSQDRQGYQPQHF. In DNA, the CDR3 is TGTGCCAGCAGCCAAGATCGGCAGGGCTATCAGCCCCAGCATTTT. The chain combines TRBV4-2 with TRBJ1-5; D may be TRBD1 (5 bases). In germline, CDR1 is LGHNA, CDR2 YNFKEQ. V dropped 0 bases and J dropped 5 bases, with 11 bases sitting between them. This CDR3 has 15 residues.

This clone was picked up one time. This rearrangement joins TRBV9 to TRBJ2-5; possibly TRBD2 for D (7 bases). The CDR3 length is 15 residues. Germline V gives CDR1 SGDLS, CDR2 YYNGEE. The V and J ends lost 1 base and 1 base respectively, with 11 bases between them. The CDR3 loop reads CASSVLGGLQETQYF. CDR3 DNA: TGTGCCAGCAGCGTACTGGGGGGGCTCCAAGAGACCCAGTACTTC.

V and J are TRBV30 and TRBJ2-7, with 8 bases matching TRBD2. The CDR3 extends over 14 amino acids. V shed 3 bases and J 0 bases; nucleotides not matched to a gene: 4. CDR1 GTSNPN and CDR2 SVGIG come from the germline V gene (reference sequence). CDR3 sequence: CAWRVAGNSYEQYF. The CDR3 nucleotides are TGTGCCTGGAGGGTAGCGGGGAACTCCTACGAGCAGTACTTC.

The rearrangement links TRBV28 to TRBJ2-4; TRBD2 agrees at 7 bases. Germline V gene sequence: CDR1 MDHEN, CDR2 SYDVKM. The CDR3 has 17 residues. J gave up 2 bases and V 3 bases, and 10 bases lay outside the gene matches. The chain's CDR3 is CASSFGLGSGPKNIQYF. CDR3 bases: TGTGCCAGCAGTTTTGGACTAGGGTCGGGACCCAAAAACATTCAGTACTTC.

This chain uses TRBV5-1 with TRBJ2-1; 8 bases line up with TRBD2. V gave up 2 bases and J gave up 2 bases; unmatched junction bases: 6. Germline V CDR1 and CDR2: SGHRS, YFSETQ. The CDR3 runs 16 residues. This CDR3 reads CASSFLGSGTYNEQFF. Here the CDR3 DNA reads TGCGCCAGCAGCTTCCTCGGTAGCGGGACCTACAATGAGCAGTTCTTC.

This clone was observed once. The V and J genes are TRBV4-2 and TRBJ2-1; D perhaps matches TRBD2 (5 bases). CDR3 length: 13 amino acids. Germline loops: CDR1 LGHNA, CDR2 YNFKEQ. Trimming removed 4 bases at V and 5 bases at J, with 9 bases between. CDR3 sequence reads: CASSLGLDNEQFF. The CDR3 DNA is TGTGCCAGCAGCCTAGGACTGGACAATGAGCAGTTCTTC.

The CDR3 coding sequence is TGTGCCATCAGCCCGGGTTACGGGGGAGACGAGCAGTACTTC. Protein sequence: CAISPGYGGDEQYF. The rearrangement links TRBV10-3 to TRBJ2-7; tentatively, D is TRBD2 (6 bases). Germline V gene lookup returns CDR1 ENHRY and CDR2 SYGVKD. Trimming removed 6 bases at V and 5 bases at J, with 17 bases between. CDR3 length equals 14 residues.